The present T cell receptor (beta chain) was sequenced within a study of shared clonotypes between healthy human individuals. The assay used deep level. Authors' data handling: Filtering differed, since immunoSEQ gave only junction sequences and no quality scores. Produced via immunoSEQ multiplex PCR; TCRdb's table is partial and in-frame only. From that table come the V and J calls and clone size; the DNA was used to work out D and trimming. This table holds 450,000 to 550,000 clones, 79% found once. This CDR3 is 15 amino acids long. CDR1 and CDR2 from the germline V gene are LGHNA and YSLEER. The ends lost 2 bases at V and 2 bases at J; junction bases unmatched: 5. Recent vaccinations or acute infections were absent in the healthy HIV-negative adult donors.

The origin of this receptor is a woman aged 40 to 49 in good health. Some clones in this sample may be carry-over from other donors' samples. The chain carries TRBV4-3 and TRBJ1-1, with 7 positions matching TRBD1. Sample: PBMCs. In DNA form, the CDR3 reads TGCGCCAGCAGCCAATCCACAGGGGTCAACACTGAAGCTTTCTTT. Protein sequence: CASSQSTGVNTEAFF.